The 16 T cell receptor beta chains below come from one sample, sequenced in a study of blood T cells in healthy people across ages. Then a second PCR, running roughly 6 to 12 cycles, was carried out with a sample-barcoded 5' primer and a J-beta primer mix. TCRdb redid the calling of the 5' RACE reads with MiXCR, one entry per CDR3 protein. The data contain about 1.4 million distinct CDR3 sequences, around 59% of them singletons. Material for sequencing was blood. The receptors were gathered from a young man in good health.

This CDR3 reads CARGILQETQYF. The CDR3 DNA is TGTGCCAGAGGGATACTCCAAGAGACCCAGTACTTC. This chain links TRBV21-1 with TRBJ2-7. Matching the DNA end better, TRBJ2-5 makes the J call doubtful. TRBV21-1 constitutes a pseudogene. CDR3 length: 12 amino acids.

This clonotype was observed a handful of times. CDR3 sequence reads: CASKTGVEYEYF. CDR3 bases: TGTGCCAGCAAGACAGGAGTCGAGTATGAGTACTTC. This chain joins TRBV27 and TRBJ2-4, with D tentatively TRBD1 (6 bases). This CDR3 spans 12 amino acids. Germline CDR1 MNHEY, CDR2 SMNVEV (reference sequence). The ends were cut back, 7 bases at V and 14 bases at J, with 18 bases in the middle.

This clonotype was recorded only once. V usage is TRBV11-2 and J usage is TRBJ2-4, with TRBD2 as a possible D gene (5 bases). V gave up 8 bases and J gave up 13 bases, with 18 bases separating them. CDR3 length: 12 amino acids. Germline CDR1 SGHAT, CDR2 FQNNGV. The CDR3 region is CASSQADYGQYF. The DNA of the CDR3 is TGTGCCAGCTCCCAGGCAGACTACGGGCAGTACTTC.

This clonotype was seen more than once but under ten times. The V call is TRBV2, the J call TRBJ1-5; D gene unclear. The germline V and J ends were trimmed by 2 bases and 0 bases, with 8 bases remaining between them. Germline CDR1 and CDR2: SNHLY and FYNNEI. CDR3 length: 15 residues. The DNA for the CDR3 is TGTGCCAGCAGTGAACACGAGTATAGCAATCAGCCCCAGCATTTT. Protein product: CASSEHEYSNQPQHF.

CDR3 in amino acids: CASSFTGTGIGYTF. CDR3 in DNA: TGTGCCAGCAGCTTTACCGGGACAGGGATTGGCTACACCTTC. The chain employs TRBV7-2 and TRBJ1-2, with 9 bases lining up with TRBD1. CDR1 is SGHTA, CDR2 FQGNSA, per germline. The J segment lost 7 bases and the V segment lost 3 bases, leaving 6 bases of the junction unmatched. The CDR3 runs to 14 residues. The whole variable domain, filled in from reference TRBV7-2 and TRBJ1-2, reads GAGVSQSPSNKVTEKGKDVELRCDPISGHTALYWYRQSLGQGLEFLIYFQGNSAPDKSGLPSDRFSAERTGGSVSTLTIQRTQQEDSAVYLCASSFTGTGIGYTFGSGTRLTVV.

The chain links TRBV6-5 to TRBJ2-7, with a weak D call TRBD2 (5 bases). The CDR3 contains 10 residues. Germline values: CDR1 MNHEY, CDR2 SVGAGI. The CDR3: CAAGTYEQYF. CDR3 bases: TGTGCTGCCGGGACCTACGAGCAGTACTTC.

The rearrangement links TRBV3-1 to TRBJ2-7; no definite D call. V lost 0 bases, J lost 4 bases, and 10 bases lay in between. Germline assignment: CDR1 LGHDT and CDR2 YNNKEL (reference sequence). The CDR3 totals 14 residues. The CDR3 bases are TGTGCCAGCAGCCAAGAGTTGGACCCTTACGAGCAGTACTTC. Translating it yields CASSQELDPYEQYF.

The CDR3 here is CATSAGTQQPQHF. In DNA, the CDR3 is TGTGCCACCAGTGCAGGGACCCAACAGCCCCAGCATTTT. V gene TRBV24-1 combines with J gene TRBJ1-5; possible D gene TRBD1, 5 bases. CDR3 length equals 13 residues. V dropped 5 bases and J dropped 7 bases, with 11 bases sitting between them. Germline-derived CDR1 and CDR2 are KGHDR and SFDVKD.

The rearrangement uses TRBV4-1 and TRBJ2-1; TRBD2 might be the D (5 bases). Trimming took off 0 bases at V and 7 bases at J, with 13 bases between the two ends. The CDR3 has 15 residues. Germline CDR1 is MGHRA and CDR2 is YSYEKL. CDR3 region: CASSQEDFRGNEQFF. The DNA for the CDR3 is TGCGCCAGCAGCCAAGAGGATTTCCGCGGGAATGAGCAGTTCTTC.

This chain joins TRBV2 and TRBJ1-2; the D is unclear. The length of the CDR3 is 12 residues. Trimming pared 6 bases from V and 2 bases from J, leaving 7 bases between. Germline V gene sequence: CDR1 SNHLY, CDR2 FYNNEI. The CDR3: CASRESNYGYTF. CDR3 nucleotide sequence: TGTGCCAGCAGGGAGTCAAACTATGGCTACACCTTC.

This clonotype occurred a few times. The V and J genes are TRBV27 and TRBJ1-6, with D uncertain. From germline, CDR1 is MNHEY and CDR2 SMNVEV (reference sequence). Trimming stripped 2 bases from V and 5 bases from J, with 10 bases between. This CDR3 has 15 residues. The CDR3: CASSLTPRNNSPLHF. CDR3 coding DNA: TGTGCCAGCAGTTTAACACCTAGGAATAATTCACCCCTCCACTTT.

This clonotype was observed a few times. The gene calls are TRBV4-2 and TRBJ2-7, with a weak D call TRBD2 (6 bases). The CDR3 totals 14 residues. V was pared by 1 base and J by 10 bases, with 17 bases between. The germline V gene encodes CDR1 LGHNA and CDR2 YNFKEQ. The CDR3 reads CASSQGLGGGIQYF. In DNA, the CDR3 is TGTGCCAGCAGCCAAGGACTAGGAGGAGGAATCCAGTACTTC.

The chain is built from TRBV10-3 and TRBJ2-7; the match to TRBD1 covers 9 bases. From germline, CDR1 is ENHRY and CDR2 SYGVKD. The CDR3 is 13 amino acids. Trimming removed 8 bases from V and 3 bases from J; junction bases left unmatched: 5. This CDR3 is CAIGRDRDYEQYF. CDR3 nucleotides: TGTGCCATCGGACGGGACAGGGACTACGAGCAGTACTTC.

This clonotype has only a few counts. This chain joins TRBV11-2 and TRBJ2-7, with D uncertain. The CDR3 spans 14 residues. The germline V gene has CDR1 SGHAT and CDR2 FQNNGV. Between the trimmed V and J ends, which lost 5 bases and 3 bases, there was a span of 14 bases. CDR3 protein: CASSLGRTSYEQYF. For the CDR3, the DNA is TGTGCCAGCAGCCTTGGACGAACGAGCTACGAGCAGTACTTC.

This rearrangement joins TRBV15 to TRBJ2-5; D is undetermined. V gave up 2 bases and J gave up 2 bases, with 9 bases separating them. Per germline, CDR1 LNHNV and CDR2 YYDKDF (reference sequence). The CDR3 extends over 14 amino acids. CDR3: CATSRIGRQETQYF. CDR3 in DNA: TGTGCCACCAGCAGAATCGGCCGACAAGAGACCCAGTACTTC.

The rearrangement uses TRBV6-6 and TRBJ2-1; 7 bases are a match to TRBD1. Per germline, CDR1 MNHNY and CDR2 SVGAGI (reference sequence). Trimming removed 6 bases from V and 5 bases from J; junction bases left unmatched: 7. The CDR3 has 14 residues. CDR3 loop: CASSPGQYNNEQFF. The CDR3 nucleotides read TGTGCCAGCAGCCCGGGACAGTATAACAATGAGCAGTTCTTC.